This T cell receptor beta chain was retrieved from a study of response to subunit inactivated influenza vaccine. Study findings and constraints: It was the authors' suggestion that each seasonal influenza vaccination recruits few new T cells.

Points on this clonotype: Its target is not known.

Trimming took 3 bases from V and 1 from J; bases not matched to a gene: 12. Per the germline V gene, CDR1 is LGHNA and CDR2 is YNFKEQ. The CDR3 spans 18 residues. TCRdb re-analysed the RT-PCR reads in MiXCR, keeping a single row per CDR3 protein. This sample carries about 300,000 distinct CDR3 sequences, roughly 20% of them seen once, and the ten largest clones take 10%. The V gene is TRBV4-2, the J gene TRBJ1-1; TRBD1 matches 9 bases. This specimen was PBMCs from blood, taken approximately 20 months after vaccination. The sequence derives from a man in his fifties or sixties who received an inactivated influenza vaccine. Here the CDR3 DNA reads TGTGCCAGCAGCCATATGGACAGGGGTGACCGGGGGAACACTGAAGCTTTCTTT. Translation: CASSHMDRGDRGNTEAFF.